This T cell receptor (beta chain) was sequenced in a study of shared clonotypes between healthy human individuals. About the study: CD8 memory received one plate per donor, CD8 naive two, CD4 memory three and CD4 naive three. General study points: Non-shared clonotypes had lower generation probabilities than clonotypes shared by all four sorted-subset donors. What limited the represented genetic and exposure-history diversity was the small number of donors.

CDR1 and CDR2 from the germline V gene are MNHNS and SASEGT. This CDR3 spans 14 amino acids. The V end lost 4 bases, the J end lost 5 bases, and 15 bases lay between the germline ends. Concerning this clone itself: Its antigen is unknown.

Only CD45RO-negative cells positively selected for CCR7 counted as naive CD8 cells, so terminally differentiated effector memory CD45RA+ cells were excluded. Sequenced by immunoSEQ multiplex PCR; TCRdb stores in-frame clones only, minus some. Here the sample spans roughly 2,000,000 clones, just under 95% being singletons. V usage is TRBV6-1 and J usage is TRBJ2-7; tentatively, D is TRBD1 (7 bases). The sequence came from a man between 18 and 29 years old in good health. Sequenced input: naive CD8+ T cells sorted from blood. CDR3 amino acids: CASSADRAGHEQYF. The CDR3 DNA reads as TGTGCCAGCAGTGCCGACAGGGCGGGACACGAGCAGTACTTC.